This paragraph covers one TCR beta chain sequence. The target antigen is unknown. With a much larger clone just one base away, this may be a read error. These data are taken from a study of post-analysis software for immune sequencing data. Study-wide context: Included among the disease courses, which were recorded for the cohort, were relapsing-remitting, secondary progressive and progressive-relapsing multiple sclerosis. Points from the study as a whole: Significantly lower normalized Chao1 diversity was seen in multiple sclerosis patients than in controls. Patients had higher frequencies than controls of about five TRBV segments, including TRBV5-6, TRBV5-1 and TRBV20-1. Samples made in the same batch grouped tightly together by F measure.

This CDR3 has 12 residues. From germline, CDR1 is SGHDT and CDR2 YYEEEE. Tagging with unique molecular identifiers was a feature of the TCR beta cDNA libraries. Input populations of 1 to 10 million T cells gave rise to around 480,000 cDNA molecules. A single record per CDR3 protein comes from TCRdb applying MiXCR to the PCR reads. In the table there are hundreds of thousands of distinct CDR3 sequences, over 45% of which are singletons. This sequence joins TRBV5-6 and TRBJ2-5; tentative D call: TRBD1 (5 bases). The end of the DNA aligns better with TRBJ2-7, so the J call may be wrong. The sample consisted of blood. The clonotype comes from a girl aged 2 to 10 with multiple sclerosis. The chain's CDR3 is CASSLSRDEQYF. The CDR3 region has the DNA TGTGCCAGCAGCTTGAGCAGGGACGAGCAGTACTTC.